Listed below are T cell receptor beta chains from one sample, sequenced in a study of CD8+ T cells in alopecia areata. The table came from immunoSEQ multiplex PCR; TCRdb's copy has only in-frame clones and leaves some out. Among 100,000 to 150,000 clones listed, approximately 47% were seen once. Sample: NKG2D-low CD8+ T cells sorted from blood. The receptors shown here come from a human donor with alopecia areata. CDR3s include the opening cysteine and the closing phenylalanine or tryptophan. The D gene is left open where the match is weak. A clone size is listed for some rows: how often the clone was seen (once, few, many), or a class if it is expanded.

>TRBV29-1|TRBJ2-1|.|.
CSVEESSYNEQFF
TGCAGCGTTGAGGAAAGCTCCTACAATGAGCAGTTCTTC
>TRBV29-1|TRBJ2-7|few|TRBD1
CSVEETGGTYEQYF
TGCAGCGTTGAAGAAACAGGGGGGACCTACGAGCAGTACTTC
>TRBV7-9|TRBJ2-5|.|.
CAGRGLRQETQYF
TGTGCCGGTCGGGGGCTACGCCAAGAGACCCAGTACTTC
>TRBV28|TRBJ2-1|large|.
CASTPFRSSYNEQFF
TGTGCCAGCACCCCGTTCAGGAGCTCCTACAATGAGCAGTTCTTC
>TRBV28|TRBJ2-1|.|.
CASSQRGDNEQFF
TGTGCCAGCAGCCAAAGGGGGGACAATGAGCAGTTCTTC
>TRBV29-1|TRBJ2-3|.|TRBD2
CSADVTAGVTDTQYF
TGCAGCGCGGACGTGACAGCGGGAGTAACAGATACGCAGTATTTT
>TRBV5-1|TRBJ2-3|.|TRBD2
CASAPGTTSTDTQYF
TGCGCCAGTGCTCCCGGGACTACGTCCACAGATACGCAGTATTTT
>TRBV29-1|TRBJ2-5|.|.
CSSSGGVEETQYF
TGCAGCTCATCTGGCGGAGTAGAAGAGACCCAGTACTTC
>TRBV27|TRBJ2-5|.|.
CASSLDQETQYF
TGTGCCAGCAGTTTGGACCAAGAGACCCAGTACTTC
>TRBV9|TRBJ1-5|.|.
CASSVGSNQPQHF
TGTGCCAGCAGCGTGGGCAGCAATCAGCCCCAGCATTTT
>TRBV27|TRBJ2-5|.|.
CASSLFPAETQYF
TGTGCCAGCAGTTTATTTCCGGCGGAGACCCAGTACTTC
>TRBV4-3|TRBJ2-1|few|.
CASSHYGEQFF
TGCGCCAGCAGCCATTATGGAGAGCAGTTCTTC
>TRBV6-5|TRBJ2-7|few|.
CVAGPPYPYEQYF
TGTGTCGCCGGGCCCCCTTATCCCTACGAGCAGTACTTC
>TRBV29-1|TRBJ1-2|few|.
CSVEGVSYGYTF
TGCAGCGTGGAAGGGGTTAGCTATGGCTACACCTTC
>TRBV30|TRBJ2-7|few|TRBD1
CAWSPGTGGVDEQYF
TGTGCCTGGAGCCCAGGGACAGGGGGGGTCGACGAGCAGTACTTC
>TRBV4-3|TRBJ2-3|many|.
CASSQGGLGDLKDTQYF
TGCGCCAGCAGCCAAGGGGGCTTAGGGGATCTTAAAGATACGCAGTATTTT
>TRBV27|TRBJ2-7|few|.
CASSLSSRGEQYF
TGTGCCAGCAGTTTATCGTCCCGGGGTGAGCAGTACTTC
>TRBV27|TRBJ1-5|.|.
CASSYAMSGDQPQHF
TGTGCCAGCAGTTATGCGATGTCAGGGGACCAGCCCCAGCATTTT
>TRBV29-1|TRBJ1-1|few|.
CSVEHPRNTEAFF
TGCAGCGTTGAACACCCTAGGAACACTGAAGCTTTCTTT
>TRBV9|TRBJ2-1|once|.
CASSVERSSYNEQFF
TGTGCCAGCAGCGTAGAGAGAAGCTCCTACAATGAGCAGTTCTTC
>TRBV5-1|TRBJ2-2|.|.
CASSIRAPQRELFF
TGCGCCAGCAGCATTAGGGCCCCACAAAGGGAGCTGTTTTTT
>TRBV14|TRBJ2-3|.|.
CASSQFRTDTQYF
TGTGCCAGCAGCCAATTCCGTACAGATACGCAGTATTTT
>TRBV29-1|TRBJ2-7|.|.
CSVLAYEQYF
TGCAGCGTACTGGCGTACGAGCAGTACTTC
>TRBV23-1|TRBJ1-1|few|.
CASSPGQRSSGAFF
TGCGCCAGTTCCCCCGGACAGCGGAGTTCGGGAGCTTTCTTT
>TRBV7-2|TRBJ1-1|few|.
CASSLGSNTEAFF
TGTGCCAGCAGCTTGGGGTCGAACACTGAAGCTTTCTTT
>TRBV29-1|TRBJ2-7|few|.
CSVVPDPTYEQYF
TGCAGCGTTGTTCCAGATCCAACCTACGAGCAGTACTTC
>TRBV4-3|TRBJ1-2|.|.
CASSQGAMGSYGYTF
TGCGCCAGCAGCCAAGGGGCCATGGGGAGCTATGGCTACACCTTC
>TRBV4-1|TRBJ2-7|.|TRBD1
CASSHSDRAEQYF
TGCGCCAGCAGCCACTCGGACAGGGCCGAGCAGTACTTC
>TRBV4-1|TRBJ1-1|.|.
CASSQGTGDTEAFF
TGCGCCAGCAGCCAGGGGACGGGGGACACTGAAGCTTTCTTT
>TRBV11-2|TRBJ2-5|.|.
CASSLDGNQETQYF
TGTGCCAGCAGCTTAGATGGGAACCAAGAGACCCAGTACTTC
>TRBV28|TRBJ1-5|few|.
CASSLSGDHQPQHF
TGTGCCAGCAGTTTATCGGGCGATCATCAGCCCCAGCATTTT
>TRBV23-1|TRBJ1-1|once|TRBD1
CASSRLRTGNTEAFF
TGCGCCAGCAGTCGTCTACGGACAGGGAATACTGAAGCTTTCTTT
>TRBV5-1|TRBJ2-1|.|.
CASSLTGLHEQFF
TGCGCCAGCAGCTTGACAGGTTTACATGAGCAGTTCTTC
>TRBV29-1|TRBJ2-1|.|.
CSVESRGSYNEQFF
TGCAGCGTTGAATCCCGGGGCTCCTACAATGAGCAGTTCTTC
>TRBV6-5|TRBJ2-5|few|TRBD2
CASSLIAGGETQYF
TGTGCCAGCAGTTTAATAGCGGGAGGAGAGACCCAGTACTTC
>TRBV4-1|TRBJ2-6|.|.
CASSQKEGTGANVLTF
TGCGCCAGCAGCCAAAAAGAGGGGACTGGGGCCAACGTCCTGACTTTC
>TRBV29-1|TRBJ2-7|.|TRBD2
CSVDGLAGVYEQYF
TGCAGCGTTGATGGACTAGCGGGAGTTTACGAGCAGTACTTC
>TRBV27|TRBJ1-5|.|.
CASSLSWEGEQPQHF
TGTGCCAGCAGTTTATCGTGGGAGGGGGAACAGCCCCAGCATTTT
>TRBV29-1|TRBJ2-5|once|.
CSVETTLPANPSEETQYF
TGCAGCGTTGAAACTACCCTACCGGCGAACCCTTCCGAAGAGACCCAGTACTTC
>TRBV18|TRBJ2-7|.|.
CASSQPGGEGYEQYF
TGTGCCAGCTCTCAGCCAGGAGGGGAAGGCTACGAGCAGTACTTC
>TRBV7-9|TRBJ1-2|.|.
CASSFGYRENYGYTF
TGTGCCAGCAGCTTCGGGTACAGGGAAAACTATGGCTACACCTTC
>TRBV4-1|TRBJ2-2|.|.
CASSHQPGIAGELFF
TGCGCCAGCAGCCACCAGCCTGGGATAGCCGGGGAGCTGTTTTTT
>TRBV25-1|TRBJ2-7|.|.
CASCNSYEQYF
TGTGCCAGCTGCAATTCCTACGAGCAGTACTTC
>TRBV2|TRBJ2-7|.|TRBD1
CASSDRGYEQYF
TGTGCCAGCAGTGACAGGGGGTACGAGCAGTACTTC
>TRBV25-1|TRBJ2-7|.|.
CASGTSGSNEQYF
TGTGCCAGCGGGACCTCCGGTAGTAACGAGCAGTACTTC
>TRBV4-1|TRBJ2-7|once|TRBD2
CASSLPGLAGGYGNEQYF
TGCGCCAGCAGCCTGCCGGGACTAGCGGGAGGGTACGGCAACGAGCAGTACTTC
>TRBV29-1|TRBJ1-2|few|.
CSVEGEGYTF
TGCAGCGTTGAGGGGGAAGGCTACACCTTC
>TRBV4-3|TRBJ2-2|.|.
CASSQWVRGTGELFF
TGCGCCAGCAGCCAATGGGTTCGGGGCACCGGGGAGCTGTTTTTT
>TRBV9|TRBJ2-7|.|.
CASSPRGSEGLEQYF
TGTGCCAGCAGCCCCCGGGGTAGCGAGGGTCTCGAGCAGTACTTC
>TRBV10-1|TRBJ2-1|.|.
CASSSTEYNEQFF
TGCGCCAGCTCCTCGACAGAGTACAATGAGCAGTTCTTC
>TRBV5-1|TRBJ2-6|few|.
CASSFGDTRTGANVLTF
TGCGCCAGCAGCTTTGGGGATACACGGACTGGGGCCAACGTCCTGACTTTC
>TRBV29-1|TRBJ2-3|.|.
CSVWRDTQYF
TGCAGCGTTTGGAGAGATACGCAGTATTTT
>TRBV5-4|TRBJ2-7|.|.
CASSYHRETSDEQYF
TGTGCCAGCAGCTACCACAGGGAGACATCGGACGAGCAGTACTTC
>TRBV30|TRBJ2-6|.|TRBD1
CAWTATGASGANVLTF
TGTGCCTGGACCGCGACAGGGGCCTCTGGGGCCAACGTCCTGACTTTC
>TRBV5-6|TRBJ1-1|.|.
CASRPGVNTEAFF
TGTGCCAGCCGACCAGGTGTGAACACTGAAGCTTTCTTT
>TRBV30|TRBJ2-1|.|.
CAWQEGGASYNEQFF
TGTGCCTGGCAAGAGGGGGGGGCGTCCTACAATGAGCAGTTCTTC
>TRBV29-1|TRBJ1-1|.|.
CSVDNLEAFF
TGCAGCGTTGATAATCTTGAAGCTTTCTTT
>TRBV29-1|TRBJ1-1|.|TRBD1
CSVGGGSRNTEAFF
TGCAGCGTTGGAGGGGGCAGTCGGAACACTGAAGCTTTCTTT
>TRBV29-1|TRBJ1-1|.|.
CSVALREAFF
TGCAGCGTCGCGCTTCGTGAAGCTTTCTTT
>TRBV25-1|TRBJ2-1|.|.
CASSDNEQFF
TGTGCCAGCAGTGATAATGAGCAGTTCTTC